This entry lists 14 T cell receptor beta chains sequenced from one sample in a study of T cell responses to AZD1222 COVID-19 vaccine. TCRdb keeps only in-frame clones here, not all; method: immunoSEQ multiplex PCR. The profile covers roughly 170,000 clones, with around 94% appearing a single time and roughly 1.7% taken by the ten largest. The sequencing here drew on peripheral blood, taken 28 days after the second AZD1222 dose. The receptor source for this set is an adult who received the AZD1222 COVID-19 vaccine.

The chain employs TRBV28 and TRBJ1-1, with D possibly TRBD1 on 5 matching bases. From germline, CDR1 is MDHEN and CDR2 SYDVKM. The CDR3 consists of 12 residues. The V and J ends lost 4 bases and 4 bases respectively, with 7 bases between them. The CDR3 here is CASSSGITEAFF. CDR3 DNA sequence: TGTGCCAGCAGTTCAGGGATCACTGAAGCTTTCTTT.

The V and J genes are TRBV11-2 and TRBJ2-7; 9 bases map to TRBD2. Trimming removed 2 bases from V and 2 bases from J; junction bases left unmatched: 16. Germline CDR1 SGHAT, CDR2 FQNNGV. The CDR3 has 19 residues. DNA for the CDR3: TGTGCCAGCAGCTTATTTTTGTGGAGAGCTAGCGGGAACCCCTACGAGCAGTACTTC. This gives the protein CASSLFLWRASGNPYEQYF.

The rearrangement joins TRBV28 to TRBJ1-1, with no clear D. Germline V gene sequence: CDR1 MDHEN, CDR2 SYDVKM. The germline V and J ends were trimmed by 6 bases and 1 base, with 9 bases remaining between them. The CDR3 runs to 13 residues. The CDR3 here is CASSPPANTEAFF. CDR3 DNA: TGTGCCAGCAGCCCACCCGCGAACACTGAAGCTTTCTTT.

The rearrangement links TRBV19 to TRBJ1-1; D unclear. The CDR3 length is 13 residues. Germline lookup yields CDR1 LNHDA and CDR2 SQIVND (reference sequence). Trimming took off 7 bases at V and 3 bases at J, with 12 bases between the two ends. In DNA, the CDR3 is TGTGCCAGTATTAAGGTTGGGGACACTGAAGCTTTCTTT. Translation gives CASIKVGDTEAFF.

The J gene is TRBJ2-1, the V gene TRBV6-5; 9 positions match TRBD1. The junction had 3 bases not matched to a gene; V was cut back by 5 bases and J by 1 base. Germline lookup yields CDR1 MNHEY and CDR2 SVGAGI. The CDR3 runs to 15 residues. The CDR3 nucleotides are TGTGCCAGCAGTAAGGACAGGGGATCCTACAATGAGCAGTTCTTC. Residues: CASSKDRGSYNEQFF.

This rearrangement joins TRBV6-5 to TRBJ1-1, with 7 bases that match TRBD1. V gave up 6 bases and J gave up 6 bases; unmatched junction bases: 13. The germline V gene has CDR1 MNHEY and CDR2 SVGAGI. CDR3 length: 15 amino acids. The CDR3 is CASSRIGTEASEAFF. Written as DNA, the CDR3 is TGTGCCAGCAGCCGTATCGGGACAGAAGCATCTGAAGCTTTCTTT.

The gene calls are TRBV5-5 and TRBJ2-7; 9 bases are a match to TRBD2. Germline V lookup: CDR1 SGHKS, CDR2 YYEKEE (reference sequence). Germline trimming cut 1 base from V and 5 bases from J; bases unmatched to any gene: 7. The CDR3 has 15 residues. The CDR3 reads CASSLLPSGTHEQYF. Written as DNA, the CDR3 is TGTGCCAGCAGCTTGCTGCCTAGCGGGACCCACGAGCAGTACTTC.

V gene TRBV30 combines with J gene TRBJ1-3; D ambiguous. This CDR3 has 13 amino acids. Germline V gene data show CDR1 as GTSNPN and CDR2 as SVGIG (reference sequence). Trimming removed 5 bases at V and 0 bases at J, with 8 bases between. CDR3 region: CAWGYFSGNTIYF. The DNA of the CDR3 is TGTGCCTGGGGGTACTTCTCTGGAAACACCATATATTTT. The variable domain in full, completed from reference TRBV30 and TRBJ1-3, reads SQTIHQWPATLVQPVGSPLSLECTVEGTSNPNLYWYRQAAGRGLQLLFYSVGIGQISSEVPQNLSASRPQDRQFILSSKKLLLSDSGFYLCAWGYFSGNTIYFGEGSWLTVV.

The sample holds one count of this clone. The CDR3, as DNA: TGTGCCAGCAGCTTAGAATCGATCGGGATCGGTCAGCCCCAGCATTTT. It is translated as CASSLESIGIGQPQHF. The chain links TRBV7-2 to TRBJ1-5; D call uncertain. In germline, CDR1 is SGHTA, CDR2 FQGNSA. The CDR3 covers 16 residues. V gave up 1 base and J gave up 6 bases, with 16 bases separating them.

This sequence joins TRBV5-6 and TRBJ1-2; D not certain. Germline V gene lookup returns CDR1 SGHDT and CDR2 YYEEEE. V was cut by 1 base and J by 8 bases, with 6 bases left in between. This CDR3 has 11 residues. CDR3 bases: TGTGCCAGCAGCTTGAAGAGAGGCTACACCTTC. Translated: CASSLKRGYTF.

This clone was seen ten or more times. The genes are TRBV28 and TRBJ2-7; weak D call: TRBD2 (6 bases). Germline V gene lookup returns CDR1 MDHEN and CDR2 SYDVKM. This CDR3 has 12 residues. The germline V and J ends were trimmed by 2 bases and 5 bases, with 7 bases remaining between them. Here the CDR3 reads CASSLGGDEQYF. The CDR3 nucleotides are TGTGCCAGCAGTTTAGGCGGGGACGAGCAGTACTTC.

This chain uses TRBV7-3 with TRBJ2-5; D is possibly TRBD1 (6 bases). The V gene lost 4 bases and the J gene lost 0 bases, with 12 bases spanning the gap. Germline loops: CDR1 SGHTA, CDR2 FQGTGA. The CDR3 is 15 residues long. As DNA, the CDR3 is TGTGCCAGCAGCTATACCGGGACAAACCAAGAGACCCAGTACTTC. Translation gives CASSYTGTNQETQYF. The full variable domain, completed using reference TRBV7-3 and TRBJ2-5, is GAGVSQTPSNKVTEKGKYVELRCDPISGHTALYWYRQSLGQGPEFLIYFQGTGAADDSGLPNDRFFAVRPEGSVSTLKIQRTERGDSAVYLCASSYTGTNQETQYFGPGTRLLVL.

The rearrangement links TRBV6-2 or TRBV6-3 to TRBJ1-1, with D perhaps matching TRBD1 (6 bases). Germline CDR1 reads MNHEY; CDR2 reads SVGEGT. V was trimmed by 4 bases and J by 4 bases, leaving 10 bases between them. The CDR3 consists of 13 residues. The CDR3 here is CASSFRGGTEAFF. CDR3 DNA sequence: TGTGCCAGCAGTTTCAGGGGAGGCACTGAAGCTTTCTTT.

V and J are TRBV7-9 and TRBJ1-5; possible D gene TRBD1, 5 bases. Trimming stripped 3 bases from V and 6 bases from J, with 12 bases between. Germline CDR1 SEHNR, CDR2 FQNEAQ (reference sequence). This CDR3 contains 14 residues. In DNA, the CDR3 is TGTGCCAGCAGCTTCGCAGGGCGGGGTCAGCCCCAGCATTTT. Amino acid sequence: CASSFAGRGQPQHF. Together with reference TRBV7-9 and TRBJ1-5, the CDR3 gives the full variable domain: DTGVSQNPRHKITKRGQNVTFRCDPISEHNRLYWYRQTLGQGPEFLTYFQNEAQLEKSRLLSDRFSAERPKGSFSTLEIQRTEQGDSAMYLCASSFAGRGQPQHFGDGTRLSIL.